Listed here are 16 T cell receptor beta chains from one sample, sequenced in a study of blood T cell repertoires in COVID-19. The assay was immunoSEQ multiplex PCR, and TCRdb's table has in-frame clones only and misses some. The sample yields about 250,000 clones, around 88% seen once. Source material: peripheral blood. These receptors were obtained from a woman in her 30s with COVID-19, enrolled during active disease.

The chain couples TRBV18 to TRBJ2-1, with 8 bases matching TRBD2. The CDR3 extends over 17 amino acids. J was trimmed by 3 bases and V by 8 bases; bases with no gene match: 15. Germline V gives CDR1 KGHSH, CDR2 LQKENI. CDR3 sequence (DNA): TGTGCCAGCAGGGACGGCGGGGGGCTCCTAGGCTACAATGAGCAGTTCTTC. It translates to CASRDGGGLLGYNEQFF.

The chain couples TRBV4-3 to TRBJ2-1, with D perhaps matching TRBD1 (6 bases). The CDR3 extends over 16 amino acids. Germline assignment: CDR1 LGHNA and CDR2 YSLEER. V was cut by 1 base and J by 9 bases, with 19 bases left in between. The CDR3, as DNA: TGCGCCAGCAGCCAAGTGTCCAGCGGCAGGGGTAGTGAGCAGTTCTTC. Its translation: CASSQVSSGRGSEQFF.

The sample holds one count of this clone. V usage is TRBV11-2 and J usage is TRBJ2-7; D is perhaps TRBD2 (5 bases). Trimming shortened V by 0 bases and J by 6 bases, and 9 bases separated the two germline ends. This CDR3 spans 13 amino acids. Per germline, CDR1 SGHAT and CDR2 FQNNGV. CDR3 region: CASSLDRAGEQYF. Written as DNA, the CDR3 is TGTGCCAGCAGCTTAGACCGGGCGGGCGAGCAGTACTTC. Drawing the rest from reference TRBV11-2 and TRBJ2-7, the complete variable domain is EAGVAQSPRYKIIEKRQSVAFWCNPISGHATLYWYQQILGQGPKLLIQFQNNGVVDDSQLPKDRFSAERLKGVDSTLKIQPAKLEDSAVYLCASSLDRAGEQYFGPGTRLTVT.

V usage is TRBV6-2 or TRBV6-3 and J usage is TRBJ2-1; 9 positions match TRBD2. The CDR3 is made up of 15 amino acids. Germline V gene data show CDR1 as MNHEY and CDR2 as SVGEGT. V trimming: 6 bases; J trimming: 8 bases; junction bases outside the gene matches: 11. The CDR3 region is CASSRGGAKSYEQFF. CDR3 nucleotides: TGTGCCAGCAGCCGCGGGGGGGCTAAGTCCTATGAGCAGTTCTTC.

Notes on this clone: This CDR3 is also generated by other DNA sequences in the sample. This chain's CDR3 is CASSLAGAYEQYF. The CDR3 bases are TGTGCCAGCAGCTTAGCGGGGGCCTACGAGCAGTACTTC. The rearrangement joins TRBV11-2 to TRBJ2-7; a possible D gene is TRBD2 (6 bases). Germline loops: CDR1 SGHAT, CDR2 FQNNGV. The CDR3 runs to 13 residues. The V and J ends lost 1 base and 2 bases respectively, with 6 bases between them.

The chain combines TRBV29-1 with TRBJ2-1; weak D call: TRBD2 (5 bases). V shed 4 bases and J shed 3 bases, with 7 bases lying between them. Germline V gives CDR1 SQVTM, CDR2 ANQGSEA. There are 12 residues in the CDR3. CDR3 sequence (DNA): TGCAGCGTTGCCGAGGGCTACAATGAGCAGTTCTTC. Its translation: CSVAEGYNEQFF.

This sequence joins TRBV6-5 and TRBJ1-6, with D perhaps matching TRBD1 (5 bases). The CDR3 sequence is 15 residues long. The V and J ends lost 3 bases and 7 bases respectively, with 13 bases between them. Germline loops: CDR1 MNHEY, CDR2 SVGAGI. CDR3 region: CASSYNGGGNSPLHF. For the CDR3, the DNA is TGTGCCAGCAGTTATAACGGGGGAGGGAATTCACCCCTCCACTTT.

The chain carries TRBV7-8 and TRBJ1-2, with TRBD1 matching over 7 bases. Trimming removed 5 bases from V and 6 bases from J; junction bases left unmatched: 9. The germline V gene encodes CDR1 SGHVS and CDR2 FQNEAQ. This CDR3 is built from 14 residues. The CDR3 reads CASSPGDRVDGYTF. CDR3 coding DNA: TGTGCCAGCAGCCCAGGCGACAGGGTTGATGGCTACACCTTC.

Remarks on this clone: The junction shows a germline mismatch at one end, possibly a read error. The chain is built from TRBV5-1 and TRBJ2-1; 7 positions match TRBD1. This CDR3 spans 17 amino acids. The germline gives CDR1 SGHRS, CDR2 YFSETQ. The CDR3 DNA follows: TGCGCCAGCAGCCCCCGACAGGGCCCTAGCTCCTACAATGGGCAGTTCTTC. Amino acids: CASSPRQGPSSYNGQFF.

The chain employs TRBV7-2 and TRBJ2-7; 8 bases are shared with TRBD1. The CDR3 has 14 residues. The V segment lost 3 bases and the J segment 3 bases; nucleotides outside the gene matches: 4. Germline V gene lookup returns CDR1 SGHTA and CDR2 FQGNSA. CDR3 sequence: CASSFNRGNYEQYF. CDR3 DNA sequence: TGTGCCAGCAGCTTTAACAGGGGGAACTACGAGCAGTACTTC.

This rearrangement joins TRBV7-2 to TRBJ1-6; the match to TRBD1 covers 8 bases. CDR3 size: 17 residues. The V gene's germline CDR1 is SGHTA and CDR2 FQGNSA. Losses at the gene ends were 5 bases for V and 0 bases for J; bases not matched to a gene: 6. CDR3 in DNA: TGTGCCAGCAGCGGCGCCAGGGGGCACTCCTATAATTCACCCCTCCACTTT. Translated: CASSGARGHSYNSPLHF. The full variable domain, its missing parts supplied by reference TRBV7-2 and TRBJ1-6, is GAGVSQSPSNKVTEKGKDVELRCDPISGHTALYWYRQSLGQGLEFLIYFQGNSAPDKSGLPSDRFSAERTGGSVSTLTIQRTQQEDSAVYLCASSGARGHSYNSPLHFGNGTRLTVT.

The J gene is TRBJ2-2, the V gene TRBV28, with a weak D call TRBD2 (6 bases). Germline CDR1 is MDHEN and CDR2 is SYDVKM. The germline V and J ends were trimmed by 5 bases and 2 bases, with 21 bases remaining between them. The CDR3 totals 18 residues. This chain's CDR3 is CASSRQLGGVVNTGELFF. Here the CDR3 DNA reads TGTGCCAGCAGTCGACAACTAGGCGGGGTGGTTAACACCGGGGAGCTGTTTTTT.

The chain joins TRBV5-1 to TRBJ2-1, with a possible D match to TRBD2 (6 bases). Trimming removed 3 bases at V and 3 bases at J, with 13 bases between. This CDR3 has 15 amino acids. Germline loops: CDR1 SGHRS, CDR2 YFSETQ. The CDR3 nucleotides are TGCGCCAGCAGCTCAATAACTAGCAACTACAATGAGCAGTTCTTC. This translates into CASSSITSNYNEQFF.

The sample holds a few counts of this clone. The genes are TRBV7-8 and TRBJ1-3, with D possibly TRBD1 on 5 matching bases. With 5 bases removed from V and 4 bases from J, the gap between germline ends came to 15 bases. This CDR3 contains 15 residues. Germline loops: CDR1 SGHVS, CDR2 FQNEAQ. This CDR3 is CASSPGAGVGNTIYF. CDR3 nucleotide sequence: TGTGCCAGCAGCCCCGGTGCGGGGGTAGGAAACACCATATATTTT.

The DNA of the CDR3 is TGTGCCAGCAGTGACGGACAGGATAATGAAAAACTGTTTTTT. This translates into CASSDGQDNEKLFF. The chain couples TRBV7-9 to TRBJ1-4; TRBD1 matches at 7 bases. This CDR3 contains 14 residues. Per germline, CDR1 SEHNR and CDR2 FQNEAQ (reference sequence). With 6 bases clipped from V and 4 bases from J, the junction kept 5 bases outside the gene matches.

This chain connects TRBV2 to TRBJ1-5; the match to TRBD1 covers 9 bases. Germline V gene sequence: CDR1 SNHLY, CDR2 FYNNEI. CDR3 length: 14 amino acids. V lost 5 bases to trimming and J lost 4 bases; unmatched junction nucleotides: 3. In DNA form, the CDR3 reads TGTGCCAGCAGTATTGGGACAGGGAATCAGCCCCAGCATTTT. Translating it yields CASSIGTGNQPQHF.